The sequence of this T cell receptor beta chain was determined in a study of T-cell reconstitution after alpha-beta-depleted transplantation in children. This clonotype was observed many times. Germline V lookup: CDR1 SGHRS, CDR2 YFSETQ. There are 15 residues in the CDR3. Trimming cost V 3 bases and J 1 base; bases outside gene matches: 5. A TCRbeta library incorporating unique molecular identifiers was prepared. From the PCR reads, TCRdb called clonotypes with MiXCR, one entry per CDR3 protein. The data hold under 300,000 distinct CDR3 sequences, with more than 7.5% observed a single time. Source: PBMCs from the stem cell graft donor, taken from the stem cell graft. The TCR comes from a human donor who donated a stem cell graft to a child with SCID. The chain has TRBV5-1 and TRBJ1-1; TRBD1 matches 8 bases. For the CDR3, the DNA is TGCGCCAGCAGCTCGGACAGGGCAAAGAACACTGAAGCTTTCTTT. Residues: CASSSDRAKNTEAFF.